The clone carrying this T cell receptor beta chain was detected ten times or more. TCRdb called the reads again in MiXCR, with one record for every CDR3 protein. The table has around 50,000 distinct CDR3 sequences, about 7.3% seen once. V lost 2 bases to trimming and J lost 2 bases, with 14 bases between them. This CDR3 is built from 16 residues. Germline assignment: CDR1 SNHLY and CDR2 FYNNEI. The source of the sample is a study of patients with pleural tuberculosis. This chain connects TRBV2 to TRBJ2-3; D might be TRBD1 (6 bases). This TCR derives from a human donor with pleural tuberculosis. CDR3 loop: CASSEFGQGFTDTQYF. CDR3 nucleotide sequence: TGTGCCAGCAGTGAATTCGGCCAGGGGTTCACAGATACGCAGTATTTT.